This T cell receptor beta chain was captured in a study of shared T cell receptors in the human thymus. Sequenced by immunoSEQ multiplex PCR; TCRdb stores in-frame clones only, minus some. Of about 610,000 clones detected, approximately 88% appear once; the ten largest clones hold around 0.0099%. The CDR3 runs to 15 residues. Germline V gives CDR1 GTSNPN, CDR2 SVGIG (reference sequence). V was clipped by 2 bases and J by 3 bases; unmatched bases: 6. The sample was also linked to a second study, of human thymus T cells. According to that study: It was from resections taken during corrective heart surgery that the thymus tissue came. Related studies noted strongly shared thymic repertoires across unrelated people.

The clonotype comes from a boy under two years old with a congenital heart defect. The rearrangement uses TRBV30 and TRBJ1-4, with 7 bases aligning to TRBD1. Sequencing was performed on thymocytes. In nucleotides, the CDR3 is TGTGCCTGGAGTCCACCGGGACAGCCTAATGAAAAACTGTTTTTT. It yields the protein CAWSPPGQPNEKLFF.